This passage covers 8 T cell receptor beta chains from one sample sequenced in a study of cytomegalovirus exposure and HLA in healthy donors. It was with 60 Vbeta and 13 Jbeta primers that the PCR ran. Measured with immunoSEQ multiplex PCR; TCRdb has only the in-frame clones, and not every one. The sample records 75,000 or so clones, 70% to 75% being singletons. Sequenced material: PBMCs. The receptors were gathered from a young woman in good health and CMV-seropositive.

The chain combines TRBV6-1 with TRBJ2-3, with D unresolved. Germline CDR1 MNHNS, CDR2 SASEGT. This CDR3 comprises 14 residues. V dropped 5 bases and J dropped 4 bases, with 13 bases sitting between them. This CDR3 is CASSPSRSADTQYF. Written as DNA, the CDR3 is TGTGCCAGCAGTCCGTCACGGTCGGCAGATACGCAGTATTTT.

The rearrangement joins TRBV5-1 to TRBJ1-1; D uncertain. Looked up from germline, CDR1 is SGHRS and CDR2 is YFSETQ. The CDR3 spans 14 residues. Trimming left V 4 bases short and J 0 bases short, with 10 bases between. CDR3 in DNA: TGCGCCAGCAGCCAGGTTCACATGAACACTGAAGCTTTCTTT. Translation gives CASSQVHMNTEAFF.

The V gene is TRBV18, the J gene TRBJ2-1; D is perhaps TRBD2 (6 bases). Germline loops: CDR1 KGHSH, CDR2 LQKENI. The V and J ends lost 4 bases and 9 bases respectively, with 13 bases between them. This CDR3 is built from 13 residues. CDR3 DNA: TGTGCCAGCTCACTACTAGCAGAAGGTGAGCAGTTCTTC. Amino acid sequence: CASSLLAEGEQFF.

CDR3 in amino acids: CASSQGGTGGYGYTF. DNA for the CDR3: TGTGCCAGCAGCCAGGGGGGAACAGGGGGCTATGGCTACACCTTC. The rearrangement joins TRBV28 to TRBJ1-2; 8 positions match TRBD1. V lost 6 bases, J lost 4 bases, and 10 bases stayed unmatched. This CDR3 is 15 amino acids long. Germline lookup yields CDR1 MDHEN and CDR2 SYDVKM.

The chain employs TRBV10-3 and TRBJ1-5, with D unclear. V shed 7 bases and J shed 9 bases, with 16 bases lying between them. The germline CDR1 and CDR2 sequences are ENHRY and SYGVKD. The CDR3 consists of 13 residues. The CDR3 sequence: CAITPDSRLPQHF. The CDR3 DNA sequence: TGTGCCATCACCCCGGACTCAAGGCTGCCCCAGCATTTT.

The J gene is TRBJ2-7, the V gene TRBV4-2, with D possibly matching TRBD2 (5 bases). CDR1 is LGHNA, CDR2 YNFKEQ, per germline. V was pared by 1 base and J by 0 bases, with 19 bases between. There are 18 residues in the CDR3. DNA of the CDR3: TGTGCCAGCAGCCAAGTTGAGGGATCGGCGGTGAGCTCCTACGAGCAGTACTTC. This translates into CASSQVEGSAVSSYEQYF.

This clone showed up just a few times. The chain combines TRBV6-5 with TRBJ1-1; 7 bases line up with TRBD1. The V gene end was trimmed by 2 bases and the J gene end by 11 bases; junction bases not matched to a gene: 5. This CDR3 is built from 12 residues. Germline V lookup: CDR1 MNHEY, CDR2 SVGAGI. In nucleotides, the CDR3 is TGTGCCAGCAGTTACGAAGGGGGCTGGGCTTTCTTT. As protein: CASSYEGGWAFF.

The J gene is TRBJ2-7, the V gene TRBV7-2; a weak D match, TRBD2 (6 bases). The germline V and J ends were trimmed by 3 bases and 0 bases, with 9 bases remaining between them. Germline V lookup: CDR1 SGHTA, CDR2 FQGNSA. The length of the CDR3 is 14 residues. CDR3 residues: CASSFGGISYEQYF. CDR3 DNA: TGTGCCAGCAGCTTCGGCGGGATCTCCTACGAGCAGTACTTC.